The T cell receptor (beta chain) described here comes from a study of blood T cells in healthy people across ages. Study details: T cells yielded about one barcoded beta molecule per two cells through template switching.

Trimming took 5 bases from V and 4 from J, leaving 18 bases between them. This CDR3 region has 14 residues. Germline loops: CDR1 GTSNPN, CDR2 SVGIG (reference sequence). This clonotype was counted only a few times. Then a second PCR, running about 6 to 12 cycles, was carried out with a sample-barcoded 5' primer and a J-beta primer mix. TCRdb reprocessed the 5' RACE reads via MiXCR and lists one record per CDR3 protein. The sample records roughly 1.7 million distinct CDR3 sequences, roughly 32% being singletons. The clonotype originates from a woman younger than 45 in good health. The chain is built from TRBV30 and TRBJ2-7; D perhaps matches TRBD1 (7 bases). The sample taken for sequencing was blood. The CDR3 coding sequence is TGTGCCTGGGGAGGGACAGAGACTACTTACGAGCAGTACTTC. It specifies CAWGGTETTYEQYF.